This TCR beta chain came from a study of Ad26.COV2.S vaccination and SARS-CoV-2 variants. Study-level results: There was reportedly substantial breadth in spike-specific CD8+ and CD4+ T cell responses after vaccination.

V lost 3 bases and J lost 5, with 19 bases in between. Germline-derived CDR1 and CDR2 are LNHDA and SQIVND (reference sequence). The CDR3 spans 16 residues. Clones were read by immunoSEQ multiplex PCR, and TCRdb kept only the in-frame ones, dropping some. The sample records tens of thousands of clones, 82% being singletons. This clone was seen only a few times. Its antigen is not known. The sequence came from a human donor who had recovered from COVID-19. The material was peripheral blood, obtained after recovery from COVID-19. The chain has TRBV19 and TRBJ1-2; D may be TRBD1 (6 bases). The CDR3, as DNA: TGTGCCAGTAGTATCCCGGGGGCTCCGGAGGGGTATGGCTACACCTTC. Residues: CASSIPGAPEGYGYTF.